This T cell receptor beta chain emerged from a study of blood T cell repertoires in COVID-19. There are 15 residues in the CDR3. The ends lost 1 base at V and 5 bases at J; junction bases unmatched: 4. CDR1 is KGHSH, CDR2 LQKENI, per germline. The sample holds a few counts of this clone. Some clones are missing from TCRdb's copy, which holds only in-frame ones; the method was immunoSEQ multiplex PCR. The sample yields 250,000 or so clones, approximately 90% seen once. The TCR originated in a man between 35 and 55 years old who had been exposed to COVID-19. The sequencing sample was made of PBMCs or T cells enriched from blood (not recorded which). The chain couples TRBV18 to TRBJ1-1, with TRBD1 matching 10 bases. CDR3 protein: CASSPLGQGGTEAFF. The CDR3 coding sequence is TGTGCCAGCTCACCACTCGGACAGGGGGGGACTGAAGCTTTCTTT. Full variable domain (rest looked up from reference TRBV18 and TRBJ1-1): NAGVMQNPRHLVRRRGQEARLRCSPMKGHSHVYWYRQLPEEGLKFMVYLQKENIIDESGMPKERFSAEFPKEGPSILRIQQVVRGDSAAYFCASSPLGQGGTEAFFGQGTRLTVV.